This TCR beta chain was sequenced during a study of blood T cell repertoires in COVID-19. Looking at the study overall: The United States, Italy and Spain were the sources of the acute and convalescent COVID-19 samples. From T cells, B-cell-depleted T cells, or PBMCs came the material, which was cDNA or gDNA.

V lost 5 bases, J lost 7 bases, and 7 bases stayed unmatched. Germline CDR1 reads SGHTA; CDR2 reads FQGNSA. The CDR3 extends over 14 amino acids. The authors' processing: Reference gene primer amplification yielded estimated nucleated cell counts. Clones were read by immunoSEQ multiplex PCR, and TCRdb kept only the in-frame ones, dropping some. D and trimming were read from the DNA, whereas the V and J calls and clone size are those reported in that table. This repertoire shows around 81,000 clones, roughly 86% found once; its top ten account for approximately 1.8%. The chain joins TRBV7-2 to TRBJ1-4; TRBD1 aligns across 7 bases. The sequence came from a woman aged 55-69 years with acute or convalescent COVID-19. Input material: peripheral blood. The DNA for the CDR3 is TGTGCCAGCAGCGAAGGGGGCGCGGTTGAAAAACTGTTTTTT. It encodes CASSEGGAVEKLFF.